This T cell receptor beta chain was documented in a study of regulatory T cells in long-lasting Graves disease. This clonotype was seen more than once but under ten times. The time point: newly diagnosed GD, antithyroid drugs for less than 3 months. From PBMCs, RNA was extracted and then used to make the TCR library. CDR3-region Arm-PCR and iRepertoire HTBI primers produced the TCR beta libraries. TCRdb reprocessed the multiplex PCR reads via MiXCR and lists one record per CDR3 protein. The data contain 450,000 to 500,000 distinct CDR3 sequences, 15% to 20% of them singletons. CDR3 length: 13 residues. Trimming cost V 2 bases and J 8 bases, with 12 bases left between them. Looked up from germline, CDR1 is KGHSH and CDR2 is LQKENI. These same records also appear under a second study, on T cells in Graves' hyperthyroidism and ophthalmopathy. Per that study: In the analysis, a 13 V-J model separated ophthalmopathy from stable hyperthyroidism.

The sample in question was peripheral blood mononuclear cells (PBMCs), obtained at new diagnosis, from a patient treated with antithyroid drugs. This chain joins TRBV18 and TRBJ1-2; D may be TRBD1 (5 bases). This TCR derives from a middle-aged man with Graves disease. The CDR3 protein is CASSPGRDLGYTF. Here the CDR3 DNA reads TGTGCCAGCTCACCAGGACGGGACTTGGGCTACACCTTC.